This T cell receptor beta chain was captured by sequencing in a study of T cells in women clearing cervical HPV infection. Turning to the study itself: Controls gave blood once infection was undetectable; cases at lesion identification.

As to this clone: Its target is unknown. Coverage ceases 3 residues before the CDR3 finishes, and the germline J gene fills in the end.

CDR3 length: 15 residues. With V trimmed by 4 bases and J by 4 bases, 7 bases remained unmatched. Germline assignment: CDR1 SGHNT and CDR2 YYREEE (reference sequence). The study, taken as a whole, reports: TRBV6-7 relative abundance averaged around 0.11% in cases and approximately 0.15% in controls.

Using immunoSEQ multiplex PCR, the repertoire was profiled, and TCRdb retains in-frame clones only, with some absent. In all, the sample yields roughly 30,000 clones. The clonotype originates from a woman aged 18 to 69 with a cervical HPV16 infection that either progressed to CIN3+ or cleared (not recorded which). Specimen: blood buffy coat. The V and J genes are TRBV5-4 and TRBJ2-3, with TRBD1 matching 9 bases. The chain's CDR3 is CASSPGQGGADTQYF. Incomplete CDR3 DNA: TGTGCCAGCAGCCCGGGACAGGGAGGAGCAGATACG.